This is a list of T cell receptor beta chains from one sample in a study of blood T cell repertoires in COVID-19. The repertoire was sequenced with immunoSEQ multiplex PCR; TCRdb's copy has only in-frame clones and lacks some. The table lists about 180,000 clones, 80% of them singletons. The specimen sequenced was PBMCs or T cells enriched from blood (not recorded which). These receptors came from a man aged 60 to 69 who had been exposed to COVID-19. Both conserved end residues are part of each CDR3. D genes are given only for firm matches. Expanded clones are given a class, and other clones once, few, many or no size at all.

clone size,J gene,V gene,CDR3 length,D gene,CDR3 protein,CDR3 DNA
-,TRBJ2-3,TRBV5-4,14,-,CASSRGAGTDTQYF,TGTGCCAGCAGCCGGGGAGCGGGCACAGATACGCAGTATTTT
-,TRBJ2-7,TRBV21-1,16,-,CASKLTGLAENYEQYF,TGTGCCAGCAAGCTAACAGGACTAGCGGAGAACTACGAGCAGTACTTC
many,TRBJ2-5,TRBV9,16,TRBD1,CASSPGTGGFGETQYF,TGTGCCAGCAGCCCAGGGACAGGGGGTTTCGGAGAGACCCAGTACTTC
-,TRBJ2-3,TRBV19,16,TRBD2,CASSKYLAGVTDTQYF,TGTGCCAGTAGTAAATACCTAGCGGGAGTCACAGATACGCAGTATTTT
-,TRBJ2-5,TRBV28,16,TRBD2,CASSLDSGRAVETQYF,TGTGCCAGCAGTTTAGATAGCGGGAGGGCCGTAGAGACCCAGTACTTC
many,TRBJ2-5,TRBV29-1,15,TRBD1,CSVEGGQGLQETQYF,TGCAGCGTGGAGGGGGGACAGGGACTCCAAGAGACCCAGTACTTC
-,TRBJ2-2,TRBV7-2,15,TRBD2,CASSTSGRLTGELFF,TGTGCCAGCAGCACTAGCGGGAGGCTAACCGGGGAGCTGTTTTTT
-,TRBJ2-7,TRBV6-2/TRBV6-3,17,TRBD2,CASSSSTTGSGRYEQYF,TGTGCCAGCAGTTCTTCTACAACCGGGAGCGGGAGATACGAGCAGTACTTC
-,TRBJ2-3,TRBV29-1,13,-,CSVDWQNTDTQYF,TGCAGCGTTGACTGGCAGAACACAGATACGCAGTATTTT
-,TRBJ1-1,TRBV6-2/TRBV6-3,15,-,CASSSPGPGNTEAFF,TGTGCCAGCAGTTCCCCGGGTCCGGGGAACACTGAAGCTTTCTTT
-,TRBJ1-4,TRBV25-1,14,TRBD1,CASTLTGTNEKLFF,TGTGCCAGCACACTGACAGGGACTAATGAAAAACTGTTTTTT
few,TRBJ2-2,TRBV19,13,-,CASSTRGAGELFF,TGTGCCAGTAGTACACGGGGAGCCGGGGAGCTGTTTTTT
-,TRBJ2-7,TRBV7-9,14,TRBD1,CASSPRGTGYEQYF,TGTGCCAGCAGCCCCCGCGGGACAGGCTACGAGCAGTACTTC
-,TRBJ1-2,TRBV27,12,-,CASSLSGGGYTF,TGTGCCAGCAGTTTATCCGGGGGAGGCTACACCTTC
-,TRBJ1-2,TRBV2,15,TRBD1,CASMGRDRVAGGYTF,TGTGCCAGCATGGGGCGGGACAGGGTGGCTGGTGGCTACACCTTC
-,TRBJ1-4,TRBV27,17,TRBD1,CASSPGTGAWANEKLFF,TGTGCCAGCAGTCCCGGGACAGGGGCCTGGGCTAATGAAAAACTGTTTTTT
-,TRBJ2-1,TRBV29-1,13,-,CSVEDSSYNEQFF,TGCAGCGTTGAGGACAGCTCCTACAATGAGCAGTTCTTC
-,TRBJ1-1,TRBV30,13,TRBD1,CAWRTDRGSQAFF,TGTGCCTGGAGAACTGACAGGGGAAGTCAAGCTTTCTTT
-,TRBJ1-1,TRBV5-1,15,-,CASRPGVAGNTEAFF,TGCGCCAGCAGGCCCGGTGTGGCAGGCAACACTGAAGCTTTCTTT
-,TRBJ1-1,TRBV5-5,12,TRBD1,CASSFQDRDAFF,TGTGCCAGCAGCTTCCAAGACAGGGATGCTTTCTTT
-,TRBJ2-4,TRBV10-2,16,TRBD2,CASSTSGTIAKNIQYF,TGCGCCAGCAGCACTAGCGGGACAATAGCCAAAAACATTCAGTACTTC
-,TRBJ2-5,TRBV29-1,12,TRBD2,CTTMGGGETQYF,TGCACCACGATGGGGGGAGGGGAGACCCAGTACTTC
-,TRBJ1-2,TRBV18,17,TRBD1,CASSPSDTGGPNYGYTF,TGTGCCAGCTCACCCTCTGACACAGGGGGCCCCAACTATGGCTACACCTTC